This TCR beta chain was captured by sequencing in a study of blood T cell repertoires in COVID-19 (dated by TCRdb to about 2020). A note on the overall study: Collaborator samples came from the United States, Italy and Spain and covered acute and convalescent phases of COVID-19. The prospective study material was composed of cDNA or gDNA derived from T cells, B-cell-depleted T cells, or PBMCs. Subjects who had been exposed to COVID-19, were actively infected with it, or had recovered from it provided the deeply sampled blood TCRbeta repertoires that made up the dataset. The repertoires were made available in a free public database intended to serve as a resource for research on the immune response to SARS-CoV-2. The samples were drawn from two sources: the first 160 participants of the ongoing ImmuneRACE study, and fewer than 1,500 subjects contributed by 6 global collaborators. Nearly every sample came with metadata listing a de-identified subject ID, COVID-19 status, age in years and sex. Where available, HLA class I and class II types were obtained from metadata supplied by the sample provider rather than from assay-based typing. Results the study describes overall, beyond this receptor: How much clinical and demographic metadata was included differed by source and by participant, and the metadata was provided uncurated.

The CDR3 measures 12 amino acids from cysteine to phenylalanine. Here the CDR3 DNA is all that survives: 36 bases in frame from base 1. According to the germline V gene, CDR1 reads SGDLS and CDR2 reads YYNGEE. V loses 0 bases, J loses 9 bases, and the germline ends lie 7 bases apart. In Seattle, one collaborating source enrolled patients while the infection was active and tracked those patients longitudinally over the course of disease. The collaborating institutions used their own protocols to collect whole blood in K2EDTA tubes. For TCRbeta analysis, collaborators shipped samples in one of three forms: frozen whole blood, isolated PBMCs, or DNA extracted from either of those sample types. A note on this clone: There is no known antigen for this receptor. No base-level quality is on record; no much larger clone is a single base apart.

TCRbeta CDR3 regions were amplified from genomic DNA by means of the immunoSEQ Assay, a bias-controlled multiplex PCR. On the authors' methods: Nucleated cell counts per sample were estimated from amplification of reference gene primers within the assay. Sequence reads were collapsed and filtered to measure the absolute abundance of every unique TCRbeta CDR3 rearrangement. Productive Simpson clonality was computed per sample as the square root of Simpson's diversity index over productive rearrangements. The immuneACCESS repertoire file appears here via TCRdb, limited to in-frame rearrangements. These files lack a portion of the clones; in checked studies, under half of the deficit traces to unresolved V genes, and the cause of the others is not known. V, J and clone size are taken as reported in that table, and D and trimming were inferred from the DNA itself. The sample records some 220,000 clones, 65% to 90% of which are singletons. In total, the top ten clones hold roughly 4.6% of the sample.

The chain is made from TRBV9 and TRBJ1-3, with TRBD1 tentatively as D gene (5 bases match). This receptor was taken from a man aged 50-60 years with COVID-19, enrolled during active disease. The specimen sequenced was peripheral blood. The CDR3 amino acid sequence is: CASSVDQGTIYF. The DNA sequence is given as TGTGCCAGCAGCGTAGATCAGGGCACCATATATTTT.